The clone carrying this T cell receptor (beta chain) has more than one count but fewer than ten. The V gene's germline CDR1 is LGHNA and CDR2 YSLEER. Trimming shortened V by 6 bases and J by 5 bases, and 8 bases separated the two germline ends. CDR3 length: 13 residues. TCRdb re-called the reads with MiXCR, one entry per CDR3 protein. The data show fewer than 350,000 distinct CDR3 sequences, about a sixth seen once. This sample was included in a study of T cell repertoires in cytomegalovirus infection. The chain employs TRBV4-3 and TRBJ1-6; D remains ambiguous. This sequence was found in a human donor in good health (CMV status not recorded). Some clones in this sample may be carry-over from other donors' samples. Sequenced sample: PBMCs. The CDR3 here is CASSRRNNSPLHF. Written as DNA, the CDR3 is TGCGCCAGCAGTCGGAGGAATAATTCACCCCTCCACTTT.